This is a list of T cell receptor beta chains from one sample in a study of post-analysis software for immune sequencing data. MiXCR, run by TCRdb on the PCR reads, gives a single entry per CDR3 protein. The table shows roughly 540,000 distinct CDR3 sequences, with approximately 34% occurring only once. Material: blood. The receptors derive from a girl aged 2-17 years with multiple sclerosis. The CDR3 runs from the conserved cysteine through the conserved F or W. A D gene is named only where the DNA matches it firmly. The size entry is marked missing in some rows and otherwise reads once, few, many or a size class.

j_gene | d_gene | abundance | v_gene | CDR3aa | CDR3nt
TRBJ2-2 | . | . | TRBV5-1 | CASSASEGETGELFF | TGCGCCAGCAGCGCCTCAGAGGGTGAAACCGGGGAGCTGTTTTTT
TRBJ2-7 | TRBD1 | . | TRBV18 | CAGSPGQAYEQYF | TGTGCCGGCTCACCTGGACAGGCCTACGAGCAGTACTTC
TRBJ2-3 | TRBD2 | few | TRBV11-2 | CASSSGGRVRTDTQYF | TGTGCCAGCAGCTCCGGTGGGAGGGTACGCACAGATACGCAGTATTTT
TRBJ1-5 | . | . | TRBV20-1 | CSARVAGDQPQHF | TGCAGTGCTAGGGTAGCCGGGGATCAGCCCCAGCATTTT
TRBJ1-1 | TRBD1 | . | TRBV10-2 | CASKDRETEAFF | TGCGCCAGCAAGGACAGGGAAACTGAAGCTTTCTTT
TRBJ1-5 | . | few | TRBV5-6 | CASSLGGWGNQPQHF | TGTGCCAGCAGCTTGGGGGGATGGGGCAATCAGCCCCAGCATTTT
TRBJ2-7 | . | few | TRBV6-6 | CASSYGTSLSYEQYF | TGTGCCAGCAGTTACGGGACATCCCTCTCCTACGAGCAGTACTTC
TRBJ2-3 | . | . | TRBV10-3 | CANHRLDHSTDTQYF | TGTGCCAACCACCGACTAGATCATAGCACAGATACGCAGTATTTT
TRBJ2-7 | TRBD2 | few | TRBV13 | CASSSLIAGASTYEQYF | TGTGCCAGCAGCTCCTTAATAGCGGGGGCCTCCACCTACGAGCAGTACTTC
TRBJ2-5 | TRBD2 | . | TRBV7-6 | CASSRRASGQETQYF | TGTGCCAGCAGCCGGCGGGCTAGCGGGCAAGAGACCCAGTACTTC
TRBJ2-5 | . | . | TRBV15 | CATSTFGSTRAQYF | TGTGCCACCAGCACCTTTGGGTCTACAAGGGCCCAGTACTTC
TRBJ2-4 | TRBD1 | few | TRBV18 | CASSPRDRVGSNNIQYF | TGTGCCAGCTCACCACGCGACAGGGTGGGGTCAAATAACATTCAGTACTTC
TRBJ2-1 | . | . | TRBV21-1 | CASVRVLDNEQFF | TGTGCCAGCGTCCGGGTACTAGACAATGAGCAGTTCTTC
TRBJ2-5 | TRBD1 | . | TRBV7-2 | CASSPRGTGFGETQYF | TGTGCCAGCAGCCCCCGCGGGACAGGGTTTGGTGAGACCCAGTACTTC
TRBJ2-7 | . | few | TRBV28 | CASSGRVFYEQYF | TGTGCCAGCAGTGGCCGGGTCTTCTACGAGCAGTACTTC
TRBJ2-3 | TRBD2 | . | TRBV20-1 | CSARQNRGGSADTQYF | TGCAGTGCTAGACAAAACCGGGGGGGCTCCGCAGATACGCAGTATTTT
TRBJ2-3 | . | few | TRBV4-1 | CASSQDGTSKPQYF | TGCGCCAGCAGCCAAGATGGGACTTCCAAACCGCAGTATTTT
TRBJ2-6 | TRBD1 | . | TRBV5-1 | CASSLVGGTGANVLTF | TGCGCCAGCAGCTTGGTAGGGGGCACTGGGGCCAACGTCCTGACTTTC
TRBJ1-2 | . | . | TRBV20-1 | CSASGDAHRANYGYTF | TGCAGTGCAAGTGGGGACGCCCATCGAGCTAACTATGGCTACACCTTC
TRBJ1-2 | TRBD1 | . | TRBV4-3 | CASSHVDRDRGYGYTF | TGCGCCAGCAGTCATGTAGACCGGGACAGGGGGTATGGCTACACCTTC
TRBJ2-1 | TRBD2 | . | TRBV2 | CASSEAGAGGLSEQFF | TGTGCCAGCAGTGAAGCCGGGGCGGGGGGGCTCAGTGAGCAGTTCTTC
TRBJ2-3 | . | few | TRBV11-2 | CASSLGASSDTQYF | TGTGCCAGCAGCTTAGGAGCTAGTTCAGATACGCAGTATTTT
TRBJ1-1 | . | . | TRBV6-1 | CASSKDGRAWNTGAFF | TGTGCCAGCAGCAAAGATGGGAGAGCGTGGAACACTGGAGCTTTCTTT
TRBJ1-6 | . | few | TRBV5-1 | CASSLDVASPLHF | TGCGCCAGTAGCTTGGACGTCGCCTCACCCCTCCACTTT
TRBJ2-3 | TRBD2 | . | TRBV5-1 | CASSSSGTSGGRSTDTQYF | TGCGCCAGCAGCTCCTCCGGGACTAGCGGGGGTAGAAGCACAGATACGCAGTATTTT
TRBJ2-3 | TRBD1 | few | TRBV7-3 | CASSFGQGLTDTQYF | TGTGCCAGCAGCTTTGGACAGGGTTTGACAGATACGCAGTATTTT
TRBJ1-1 | . | . | TRBV20-1 | CSARAGNKIWENTEAFF | TGCAGTGCTAGGGCGGGGAATAAAATTTGGGAGAACACTGAAGCTTTCTTT
TRBJ1-1 | . | few | TRBV9 | CASSPTQSAFF | TGTGCCAGCAGCCCGACACAATCCGCTTTCTTT
TRBJ2-1 | . | few | TRBV20-1 | CSARDHGQGRVEQFF | TGCAGTGCTAGAGATCACGGGCAAGGCAGAGTCGAGCAGTTCTTC
TRBJ2-1 | TRBD1 | few | TRBV5-1 | CASSYRDRDREQFF | TGCGCCAGCAGTTACCGGGACAGGGATAGGGAGCAGTTCTTC
TRBJ2-3 | . | . | TRBV5-1 | CASTSANPGQGTQYF | TGCGCCAGCACCTCAGCGAACCCTGGCCAGGGTACGCAGTATTTT
TRBJ2-5 | . | once | TRBV5-1 | CASSLGGYRGDEQYF | TGCGCCAGCAGCTTGGGAGGGTACCGAGGGGATGAGCAGTACTTC
TRBJ2-7 | . | . | TRBV7-2 | CASSLVQGENEQYF | TGTGCCAGCAGCTTAGTGCAGGGTGAGAACGAGCAGTACTTC
TRBJ2-1 | TRBD2 | . | TRBV5-1 | CASSIRDSGGLNEQFF | TGCGCCAGCAGCATCCGCGATAGCGGGGGGCTCAATGAGCAGTTCTTC
TRBJ1-2 | . | . | TRBV7-9 | CASSHPGPLYGYTF | TGTGCCAGCAGCCATCCGGGCCCCCTCTATGGCTACACCTTC
TRBJ2-4 | . | few | TRBV5-1 | CASSLAGSLAKNIQYF | TGCGCCAGCAGCTTGGCGGGTTCCCTAGCCAAAAACATTCAGTACTTC
TRBJ1-3 | TRBD1 | once | TRBV28 | CASSSYLSGTGGSPSGNTIYF | TGTGCCAGCAGTTCCTACCTCAGCGGGACAGGGGGCTCCCCCTCTGGAAACACCATATATTTT
TRBJ1-1 | . | few | TRBV5-1 | CASSYVGGAPTEAFF | TGCGCCAGCAGTTATGTAGGGGGGGCGCCGACTGAAGCTTTCTTT
TRBJ1-2 | . | . | TRBV28 | CASSLPAVEGYTF | TGTGCCAGCAGTTTGCCCGCGGTGGAGGGCTACACCTTC
TRBJ2-4 | TRBD1 | . | TRBV12-3/TRBV12-4 | CASTGTGQNIQYF | TGTGCCAGCACAGGGACAGGCCAAAACATTCAGTACTTC
TRBJ2-7 | . | . | TRBV20-1 | CSASQGPRGGYEQYF | TGCAGTGCTTCCCAGGGGCCCAGGGGTGGCTACGAGCAGTACTTC
TRBJ2-3 | . | few | TRBV29-1 | CSVSPETGSDTQYF | TGCAGCGTCTCCCCAGAAACAGGGTCAGATACGCAGTATTTT
TRBJ2-3 | . | . | TRBV10-1 | CASRESQGADTQYF | TGCGCCAGCAGGGAGTCTCAGGGAGCAGATACGCAGTATTTT
TRBJ2-2 | . | . | TRBV10-2 | CASSEFRVTGELFF | TGCGCCAGCAGTGAGTTTCGGGTCACCGGGGAGCTGTTTTTT
TRBJ2-3 | TRBD2 | few | TRBV5-1 | CASSRGETSTDTQYF | TGCGCCAGCAGCCGGGGGGAAACTAGCACAGATACGCAGTATTTT
TRBJ2-1 | . | . | TRBV14 | CASSPRLGLQYNEQFF | TGTGCCAGCAGCCCCCGTTTAGGACTACAATACAATGAGCAGTTCTTC
TRBJ1-4 | . | . | TRBV5-1 | CASSLGTVQINEKLFF | TGCGCCAGCAGCTTGGGAACGGTCCAGATTAATGAAAAACTGTTTTTT
TRBJ2-1 | TRBD2 | many | TRBV7-3 | CASSLMGLEGYNEQFF | TGTGCCAGCAGCTTAATGGGACTAGAAGGGTACAATGAGCAGTTCTTC
TRBJ2-3 | . | once | TRBV12-3/TRBV12-4 | CAGGGGGPTDTQYF | TGTGCCGGCGGAGGGGGGGGCCCCACAGATACGCAGTATTTT
TRBJ1-2 | . | many | TRBV6-5 | CASSYRDRDIRGYTF | TGTGCCAGCAGTTACCGAGATCGGGACATCCGCGGCTACACCTTC
TRBJ2-3 | . | . | TRBV12-3/TRBV12-4 | CASSTDGGGGTDTQYF | TGTGCCAGCAGCACTGATGGGGGGGGCGGCACAGATACGCAGTATTTT
TRBJ2-1 | TRBD2 | few | TRBV25-1 | CASSEERKRAGGHNEQFF | TGTGCCAGCAGTGAAGAAAGGAAGCGGGCGGGGGGCCACAATGAGCAGTTCTTC
TRBJ1-4 | . | few | TRBV4-1 | CASSRTVGVRNEKLFF | TGCGCCAGCAGCCGCACCGTTGGGGTGAGGAATGAAAAACTGTTTTTT
TRBJ2-7 | TRBD2 | . | TRBV6-5 | CASSVGPSGFHYEQCF | TGTGCCAGCAGCGTCGGGCCTAGCGGATTTCATTACGAGCAGTGCTTC
TRBJ2-7 | . | many | TRBV2 | CASRLYGNEQYF | TGCGCCAGCAGGCTCTATGGCAACGAGCAGTACTTC
TRBJ2-1 | . | few | TRBV20-1 | CSVGWGKGGNEQFF | TGCAGTGTCGGCTGGGGGAAGGGGGGCAATGAGCAGTTCTTC
TRBJ2-7 | TRBD2 | . | TRBV4-2 | CASSQGAAGGASYEQYF | TGTGCCAGCAGCCAAGGGGCAGCGGGGGGGGCTTCCTACGAGCAGTACTTC
TRBJ1-1 | . | few | TRBV12-3/TRBV12-4 | CASSFNQGTEAFF | TGTGCCAGCAGTTTTAATCAAGGCACTGAAGCTTTCTTT
TRBJ2-7 | TRBD1 | few | TRBV7-9 | CASSNTGGEQYF | TGTGCCAGCAGCAATACAGGGGGCGAGCAGTACTTC